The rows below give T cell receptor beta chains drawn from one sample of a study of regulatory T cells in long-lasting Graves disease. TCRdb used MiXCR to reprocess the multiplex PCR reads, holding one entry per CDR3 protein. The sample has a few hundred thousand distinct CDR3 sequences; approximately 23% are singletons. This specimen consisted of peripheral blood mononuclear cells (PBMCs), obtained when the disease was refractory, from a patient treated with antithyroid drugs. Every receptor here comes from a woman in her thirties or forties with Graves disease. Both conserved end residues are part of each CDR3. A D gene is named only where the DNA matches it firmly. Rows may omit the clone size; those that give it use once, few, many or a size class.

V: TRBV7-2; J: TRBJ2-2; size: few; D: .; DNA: TGTGCCAGCAGCGCCCAACATAGTCTCGGGGAGCTGTTTTTT; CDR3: CASSAQHSLGELFF
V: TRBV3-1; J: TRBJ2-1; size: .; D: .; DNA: TGTGCCAGCAGCCAAGAGGGAGTATCCTCACGCGAGCAGTTCTTC; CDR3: CASSQEGVSSREQFF
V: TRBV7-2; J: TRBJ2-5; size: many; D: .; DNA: TGTGCCAGCAGCCCTACGGGGACCCAGTACTTT; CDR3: CASSPTGTQYF
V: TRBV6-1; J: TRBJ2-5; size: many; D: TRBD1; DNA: TGTGCCAGCAGGACGGCAGGGGGCCAAGAGACCCAGTACTTC; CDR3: CASRTAGGQETQYF
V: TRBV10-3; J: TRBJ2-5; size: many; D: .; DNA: TGTGCCATCAGTGATAGTGGGGAGACCCAGTACTTC; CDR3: CAISDSGETQYF
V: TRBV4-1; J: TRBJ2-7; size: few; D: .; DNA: TGCGCCAGCAGCCAACCCGGGACGCCGACCTACGAGCAGTACTTC; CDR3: CASSQPGTPTYEQYF
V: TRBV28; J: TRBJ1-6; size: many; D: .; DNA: TGTGCCAGCAGTCTTCCGGTGGTCCTCTATAATTCACCCCTCCACTTT; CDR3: CASSLPVVLYNSPLHF
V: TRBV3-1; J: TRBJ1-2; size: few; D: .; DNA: TGTGCCAGCAGCCAAGATGCGGCTGTTGGCTACACCTTC; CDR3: CASSQDAAVGYTF
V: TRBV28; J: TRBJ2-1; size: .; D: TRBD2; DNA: TGTGCCAGCAGCCTCACCCCGGGACTAGCGTATTACAATGAGCAGTTCTTC; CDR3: CASSLTPGLAYYNEQFF
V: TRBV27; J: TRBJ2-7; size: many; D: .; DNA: TGTGCCAGCAGACTAGCCAGCGCTTCCTACGAGCAGTACTTC; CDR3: CASRLASASYEQYF
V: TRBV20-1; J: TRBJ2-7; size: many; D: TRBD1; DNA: TGCAGTGCTAGAGAGAAGGGACAGGTCTCCTACGAGCAGTACTTC; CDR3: CSAREKGQVSYEQYF
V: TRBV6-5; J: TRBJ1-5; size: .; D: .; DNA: TGTGCCAGCAGTTACGGGGGGGAGGGTCAGCCCCAGCATTTT; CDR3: CASSYGGEGQPQHF
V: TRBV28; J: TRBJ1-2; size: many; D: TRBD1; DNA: TGTGCCAGCAGTATGCCAGGGGGCGTGGGTTATGGCTACACCTTC; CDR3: CASSMPGGVGYGYTF
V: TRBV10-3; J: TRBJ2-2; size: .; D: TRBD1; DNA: TGTGCCATCATGGACAGGGACACCGGGGAGCTGTTTTTT; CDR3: CAIMDRDTGELFF
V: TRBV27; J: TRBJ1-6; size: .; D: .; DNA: TGTGCCAGCAGTTTATCGAGGGCCGGTAATTCACCCCTCCACTTT; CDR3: CASSLSRAGNSPLHF
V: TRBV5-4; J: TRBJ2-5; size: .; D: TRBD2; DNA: TGTGCCAGCAGAATGGGACTAGCGGGAGGAAAGGAAGAGACCCAGTACTTC; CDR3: CASRMGLAGGKEETQYF
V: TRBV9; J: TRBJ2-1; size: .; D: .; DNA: TGTGCCAGCAGCGCTAGGAATAGGGTCAATGAGCAGTTCTTC; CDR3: CASSARNRVNEQFF
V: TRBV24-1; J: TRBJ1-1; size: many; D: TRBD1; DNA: TGTGCCACCAGTGAAGGGACAGGGGACCTGAACACTGAAGCTTTCTTT; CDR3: CATSEGTGDLNTEAFF
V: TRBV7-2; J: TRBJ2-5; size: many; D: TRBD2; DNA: TGTGCCAGCAGCTTATTCGGCGGGAGAATCCAAGAGACCCAGTACTTC; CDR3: CASSLFGGRIQETQYF
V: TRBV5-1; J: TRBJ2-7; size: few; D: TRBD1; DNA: TGCGCCAGCAGCTCCTGGACAGGGGGCGACGAGCAGTACTTC; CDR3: CASSSWTGGDEQYF
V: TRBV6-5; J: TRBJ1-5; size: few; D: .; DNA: TGTGCCAGCAGTTACCGGCAGTATAGCAATCAGCCCCAGCATTTT; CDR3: CASSYRQYSNQPQHF
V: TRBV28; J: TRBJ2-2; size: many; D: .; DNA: TGTGCCAGCAGGACTACCCCATCGCATCCGGGGGAGCTGTTTTTT; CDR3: CASRTTPSHPGELFF